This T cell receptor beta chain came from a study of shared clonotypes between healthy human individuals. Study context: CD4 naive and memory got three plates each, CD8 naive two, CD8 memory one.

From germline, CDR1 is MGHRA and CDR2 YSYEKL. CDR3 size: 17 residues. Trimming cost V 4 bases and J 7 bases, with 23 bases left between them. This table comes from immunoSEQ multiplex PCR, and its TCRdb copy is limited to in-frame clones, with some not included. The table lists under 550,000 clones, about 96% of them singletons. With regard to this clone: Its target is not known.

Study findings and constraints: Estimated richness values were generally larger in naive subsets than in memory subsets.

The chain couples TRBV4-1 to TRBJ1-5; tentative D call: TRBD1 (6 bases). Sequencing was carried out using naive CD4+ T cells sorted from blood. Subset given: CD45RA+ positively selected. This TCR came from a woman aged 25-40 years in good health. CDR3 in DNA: TGCGCCAGCAGCCCTAGGGGGATAGGAGACAACGGGCAGCCCCAGCATTTT. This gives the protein CASSPRGIGDNGQPQHF.